This entry features one TCR beta chain sequence. The data were taken from a study of shared T cell receptors in the human thymus. V was pared by 3 bases and J by 0 bases, with 10 bases of the junction left unmatched. This CDR3 is built from 18 residues. Per germline, CDR1 LGHNA and CDR2 YNFKEQ. The assay was immunoSEQ multiplex PCR, and TCRdb's table has in-frame clones only and misses some. This sample has about 660,000 clones; around nine tenths occur once, and the top ten carry roughly 0.0097%. These data also formed part of another study, on human thymus T cells. That work states: It was healthy Finnish infants having corrective surgery for congenital heart defects who were the donors. Unrelated people showed highly overlapping thymic repertoires, related research reported.

The sample taken for sequencing was thymocytes. This receptor was obtained from a boy younger than two with a congenital heart defect. The rearrangement uses TRBV4-2 and TRBJ2-3, with TRBD2 matching 9 bases. CDR3 amino acids: CASSQGTLAGRSTDTQYF. The CDR3 DNA reads as TGTGCCAGCAGCCAGGGGACACTAGCGGGCCGTAGCACAGATACGCAGTATTTT.